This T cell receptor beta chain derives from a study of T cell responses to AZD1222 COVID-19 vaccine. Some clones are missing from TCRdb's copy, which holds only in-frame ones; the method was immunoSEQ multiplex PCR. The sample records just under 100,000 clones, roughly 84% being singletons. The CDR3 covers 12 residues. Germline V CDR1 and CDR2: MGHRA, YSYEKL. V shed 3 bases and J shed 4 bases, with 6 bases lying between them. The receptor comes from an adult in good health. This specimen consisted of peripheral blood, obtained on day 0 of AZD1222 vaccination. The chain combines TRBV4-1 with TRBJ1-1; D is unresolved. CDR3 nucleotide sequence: TGCGCCAGCAGCCAGGAGGCCACTGAAGCTTTCTTT. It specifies CASSQEATEAFF.